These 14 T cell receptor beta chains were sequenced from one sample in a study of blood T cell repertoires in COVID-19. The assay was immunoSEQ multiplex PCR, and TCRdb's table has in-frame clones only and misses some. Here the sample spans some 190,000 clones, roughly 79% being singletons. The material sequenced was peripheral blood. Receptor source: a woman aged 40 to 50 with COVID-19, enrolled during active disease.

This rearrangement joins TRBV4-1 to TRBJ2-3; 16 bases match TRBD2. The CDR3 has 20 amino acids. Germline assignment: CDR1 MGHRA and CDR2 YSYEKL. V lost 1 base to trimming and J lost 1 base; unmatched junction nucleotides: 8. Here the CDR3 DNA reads TGCGCCAGCAGCCAAGCGGGACTAGCGGGGGGGCGGAAAGGCACAGATACGCAGTATTTT. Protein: CASSQAGLAGGRKGTDTQYF.

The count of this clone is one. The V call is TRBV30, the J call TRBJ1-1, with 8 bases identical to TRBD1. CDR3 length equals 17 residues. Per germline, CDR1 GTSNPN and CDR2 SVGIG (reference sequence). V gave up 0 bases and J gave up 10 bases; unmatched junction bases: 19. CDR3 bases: TGTGCCTGGAGTGTATCTACCCCCGGACAGGGAGGGCGAAGAGCTTTCTTT. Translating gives CAWSVSTPGQGGRRAFF. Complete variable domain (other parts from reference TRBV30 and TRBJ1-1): SQTIHQWPATLVQPVGSPLSLECTVEGTSNPNLYWYRQAAGRGLQLLFYSVGIGQISSEVPQNLSASRPQDRQFILSSKKLLLSDSGFYLCAWSVSTPGQGGRRAFFGQGTRLTVV.

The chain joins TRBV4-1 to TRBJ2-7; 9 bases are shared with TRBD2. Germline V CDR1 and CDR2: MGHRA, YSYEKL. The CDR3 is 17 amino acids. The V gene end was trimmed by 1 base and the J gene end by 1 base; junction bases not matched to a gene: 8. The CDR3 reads CASSQGVELAGSYEQYF. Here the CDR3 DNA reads TGCGCCAGCAGCCAAGGAGTGGAGCTAGCGGGATCCTACGAGCAGTACTTC.

This chain's CDR3 is CASSPTGDTQYF. Here the CDR3 DNA reads TGTGCCAGCAGTCCTACGGGTGATACGCAGTATTTT. The chain has TRBV6-5 and TRBJ2-3; D not resolved. Germline V CDR1 and CDR2: MNHEY, SVGAGI. Trimming took 5 bases from V and 6 from J, leaving 9 bases between them. The CDR3 is 12 residues long.

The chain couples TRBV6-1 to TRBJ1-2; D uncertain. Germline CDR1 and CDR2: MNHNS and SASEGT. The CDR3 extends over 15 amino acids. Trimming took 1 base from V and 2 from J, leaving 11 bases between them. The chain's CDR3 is CASSEGLGFNYGYTF. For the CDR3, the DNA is TGTGCCAGCAGTGAAGGACTTGGCTTCAACTATGGCTACACCTTC.

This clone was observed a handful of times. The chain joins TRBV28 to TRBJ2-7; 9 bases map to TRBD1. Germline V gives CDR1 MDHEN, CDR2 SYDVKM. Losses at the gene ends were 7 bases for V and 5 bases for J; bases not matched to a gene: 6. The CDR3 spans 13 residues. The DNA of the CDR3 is TGTGCCAGCACCACAGGGGGCGTCAACGAGCAGTACTTC. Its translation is CASTTGGVNEQYF.

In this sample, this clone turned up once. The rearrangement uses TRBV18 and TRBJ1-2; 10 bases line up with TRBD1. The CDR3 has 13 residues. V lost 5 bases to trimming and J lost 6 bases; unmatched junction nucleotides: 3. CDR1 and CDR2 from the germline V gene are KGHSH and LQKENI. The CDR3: CASSSGQGDGYTF. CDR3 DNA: TGTGCCAGCTCATCTGGACAGGGGGATGGCTACACCTTC.

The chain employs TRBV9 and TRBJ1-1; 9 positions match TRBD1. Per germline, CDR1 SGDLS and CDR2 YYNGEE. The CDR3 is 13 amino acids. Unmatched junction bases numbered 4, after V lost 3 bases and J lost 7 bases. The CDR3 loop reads CASSADRGGEAFF. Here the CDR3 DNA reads TGTGCCAGCAGCGCAGACAGGGGGGGTGAAGCTTTCTTT.

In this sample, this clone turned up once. The CDR3 DNA follows: TGTGCCAGCAGCCGGGACTCCTCCTCCGGGGAGCTGTTTTTT. Translation gives CASSRDSSSGELFF. The chain joins TRBV28 to TRBJ2-2; D is possibly TRBD2 (6 bases). V lost 6 bases to trimming and J lost 6 bases, with 14 bases between them. CDR3 length: 14 amino acids. The germline CDR1 and CDR2 sequences are MDHEN and SYDVKM.

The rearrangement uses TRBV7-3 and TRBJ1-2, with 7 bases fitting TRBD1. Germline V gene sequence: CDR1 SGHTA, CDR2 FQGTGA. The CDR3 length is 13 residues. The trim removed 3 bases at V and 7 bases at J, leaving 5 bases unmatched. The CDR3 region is CASSFDRDRGYTF. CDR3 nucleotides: TGTGCCAGCAGCTTTGACAGGGATCGTGGCTACACCTTC.

This CDR3 reads CASRDPQRSSYNEQFF. The CDR3 DNA follows: TGTGCCAGCAGAGACCCCCAGCGGAGCTCCTACAATGAGCAGTTCTTC. The rearrangement links TRBV7-9 to TRBJ2-1, with D maybe TRBD2 (5 bases). The CDR3 has 16 residues. V dropped 6 bases and J dropped 0 bases, with 15 bases sitting between them. Germline assignment: CDR1 SEHNR and CDR2 FQNEAQ (reference sequence).

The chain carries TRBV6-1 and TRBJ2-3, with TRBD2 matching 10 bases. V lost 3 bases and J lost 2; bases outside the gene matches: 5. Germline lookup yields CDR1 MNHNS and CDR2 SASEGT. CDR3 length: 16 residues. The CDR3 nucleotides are TGTGCCAGCAGTGAGGTAGCGGGAGGCTCCACAGATACGCAGTATTTT. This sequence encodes CASSEVAGGSTDTQYF.

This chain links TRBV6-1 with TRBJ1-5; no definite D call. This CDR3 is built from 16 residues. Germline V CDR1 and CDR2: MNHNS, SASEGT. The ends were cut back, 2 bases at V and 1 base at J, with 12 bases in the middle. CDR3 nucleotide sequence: TGTGCCAGCAGTGAACGGGCAGGACTAAGCAATCAGCCCCAGCATTTT. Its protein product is CASSERAGLSNQPQHF.

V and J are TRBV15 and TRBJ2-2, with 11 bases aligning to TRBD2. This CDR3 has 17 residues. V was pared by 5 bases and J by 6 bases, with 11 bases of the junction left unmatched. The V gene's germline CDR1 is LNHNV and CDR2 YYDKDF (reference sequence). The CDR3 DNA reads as TGTGCCACCAGCCGAAGTGGACTAGCGGGCTTACCCGGGGAGCTGTTTTTT. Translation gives CATSRSGLAGLPGELFF. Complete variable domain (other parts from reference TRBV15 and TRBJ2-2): DAMVIQNPRYQVTQFGKPVTLSCSQTLNHNVMYWYQQKSSQAPKLLFHYYDKDFNNEADTPDNFQSRRPNTSFCFLDIRSPGLGDTAMYLCATSRSGLAGLPGELFFGEGSRLTVL.